Listed below are T cell receptor beta chains from one sample, sequenced in a study of blood T cells in healthy people across ages. TCRdb fed the 5' RACE reads into MiXCR, producing one record per CDR3 protein. The data hold roughly 1.5 million distinct CDR3 sequences, with under 55% observed a single time. The sample was blood. These receptors were taken from a woman aged 18-29 years in good health. Both conserved end residues are part of each CDR3. Fields, in order: clone size, V gene, D gene, J gene, CDR3 length, CDR3 DNA, CDR3 protein. A D gene is named only where the DNA matches it firmly. Some rows mark clone size as missing; the rest say once, few, many or name a class of expanded clone.

>-|TRBV20-1|-|TRBJ1-2|12
TGCAGTGCTTGGGAAGTCATCTATGGCTACACCTTC
CSAWEVIYGYTF
>-|TRBV4-1|TRBD1|TRBJ1-1|14
TGCGCCAGCAGAAACAGGGGGATGAACACTGAAGCTTTCTTT
CASRNRGMNTEAFF
>-|TRBV27|TRBD2|TRBJ2-1|16
TGTGCCAGCAGTCCCCGACTAGCGGGCTACTACAATGAGCAGTTCTTC
CASSPRLAGYYNEQFF
>-|TRBV20-1|-|TRBJ2-7|13
TGCAGTGCTAGAGATCGGTCAGCCTACGAGCAGTACTTC
CSARDRSAYEQYF
>-|TRBV29-1|-|TRBJ1-5|12
TGCAGCGGCTTAAATCCTAATCAGCCCCAGCATTTT
CSGLNPNQPQHF
>few|TRBV4-1|-|TRBJ2-7|18
TGCGCCAGCAGCCAAGTGGGGGTGGCCAGGCGCCACTCCTACGAGCAGTACTTC
CASSQVGVARRHSYEQYF
>-|TRBV9|-|TRBJ2-3|15
TGTGCCAGCAACCCAGGCGTTGGGGGCACAGATACGCAGTATTTT
CASNPGVGGTDTQYF
>-|TRBV6-2/TRBV6-3|-|TRBJ2-5|12
TGTGCCAGCAGTATGCGGCGAGAGACCCAGTACTTC
CASSMRRETQYF
>few|TRBV20-1|TRBD1|TRBJ2-7|18
TGCAGTGCTAGACCCTTGCTTTTACTGAGACAGGGGTCCTACGAGCAGTACTTC
CSARPLLLLRQGSYEQYF
>-|TRBV7-2|-|TRBJ2-1|13
TGTGCCAGCAGCTTTCCCCCCGTCAATGAGCAGTTCTTC
CASSFPPVNEQFF
>few|TRBV7-8|-|TRBJ2-7|16
TGTGCCAGCAGCTTAAGGATCCGACTAGGGGCCTACGAGCAGTACTTC
CASSLRIRLGAYEQYF
>-|TRBV3-1|-|TRBJ2-1|16
TGTGCCAGCAGCCAAGTACTCACAGTCTCCCGTGGGGAGCAGTTCTTC
CASSQVLTVSRGEQFF
>-|TRBV9|-|TRBJ2-1|16
TGTGCCAGCAGCGTGCGGGACGGCAGCTCCTACAATGAGCAGTTCTTC
CASSVRDGSSYNEQFF
>few|TRBV6-2/TRBV6-3|TRBD2|TRBJ2-5|16
TGTGCCAGCAGTACCCCGGGACTAGCGGGAGGAGAGACCCAGTACTTC
CASSTPGLAGGETQYF
>-|TRBV6-6|TRBD2|TRBJ2-1|13
TGTGCTAGCTACCGGGGGGAATACAATGAGCAGTTCTTC
CASYRGEYNEQFF
>-|TRBV9|TRBD1|TRBJ1-1|15
TGTGCCAGCAGCTCACAACGACAGGGGTATACTGAAGCTTTCTTT
CASSSQRQGYTEAFF
>-|TRBV7-2|TRBD1|TRBJ1-1|15
TGTGCCAGCAGCCAACACCAGGGGGCACACACTGAAGCTTTCTTT
CASSQHQGAHTEAFF